This T cell receptor (beta chain) was identified in a study of early stage breast cancer tumors. Study as a whole: About 70% of the 16 invasive tumors were ER+, PR+ and HER2-.

The CDR3 runs to 16 residues. Blood replicates held 0.5 ug DNA, tumor or normal breast approximately 1.5 ug, two each. Libraries were prepared by immunoSEQ multiplex PCR; TCRdb keeps only in-frame clonotypes and omits some of them. The sample lists 25,000 to 35,000 clones, more than 65% occurring once. A remark on this clone: Its antigen is undetermined.

Whole-study findings and limits: Tumors had roughly 2.4-fold higher T cell density and higher clonality than adjacent normal breast tissue. In about 90% of the 16 patients, blood comparison separated tumor from normal breast.

This clonotype was obtained from a person aged 35-55 years with breast cancer. The V gene is TRBV21-1, the J gene TRBJ2-1; the D call TRBD2 from the table was never checked on the DNA. TRBV21-1 is a known pseudogene. Material: blood. CDR3 sequence (DNA): TGTGCCAGCAGCAAATCAGCGAGCGGGAGCTACAATGAGCAGTTCTTC. Its translation: CASSKSASGSYNEQFF.